Here is one TCR beta chain with its context. It lacks a known antigen. Base qualities were left out, and no much larger clone turns up one base away. The data originate from a study of esophageal squamous cell carcinoma under preoperative chemotherapy (dated by TCRdb to 2016 to 2019). Looking at the study overall: In the study, TCR repertoires were profiled in both peripheral blood T cells and tumor-infiltrating lymphocytes. The study assessed how paclitaxel-nedaplatin chemotherapy affected T-cell receptor repertoires in patients with esophageal squamous cell carcinoma. Roughly 5 patients with primary esophageal squamous cell carcinoma were included in the cohort. Repertoires were compared between samples taken before and after paclitaxel-nedaplatin therapy.

The investigation overall reported the following: The cohort was small, with only 5 or 6 patients with esophageal squamous cell carcinoma analyzed. Paclitaxel-nedaplatin therapy caused immediate and substantial changes in clonotype frequency, and abundant clones were more likely to contract than to amplify. A significant increase in TCR diversity was observed in peripheral T cells after chemotherapy, whereas no such increase was observed in tumor-infiltrating lymphocytes. Tumor-infiltrating lymphocytes after treatment appeared to come partly from peripheral T cells migrating into the tumor, rather than solely from local clonal changes.

Libraries came from PCR. The data were produced on a HiSeq X Ten. TCR repertoires were characterized by high-throughput sequencing. The public sequencing data were trimmed at Q25 with fastp and processed into clonotypes with MiXCR by TCRdb, which kept only in-frame beta chains. Entries that share a CDR3 protein sequence are merged under the most common genes and DNA. Recorded for this sample are about 32,000 distinct CDR3 sequences; around 50% of them occurred a single time. Of the sample, approximately 25% falls within the top ten clones. Reading the germline V gene (reference sequence) gives CDR1 SEHNR and CDR2 FQNEAQ. The cysteine opens and the phenylalanine closes a CDR3 of 18 amino acids. Only CDR3 DNA remains: 54 bases, in frame from the first base. V is reduced by 0 bases and J by 7 bases, leaving a spacing of 24 bases between them. The time point label for this specimen denotes: after preoperative PTX-NDP chemotherapy. Patients received paclitaxel-nedaplatin as preoperative chemotherapy before surgery.

The chain joins TRBV7-9 to TRBJ2-5; perhaps TRBD2 is the D gene, with 7 bases matching. This receptor was taken from a human donor with esophageal squamous cell carcinoma. The donor label of this sample is uncertain. Sampling was conducted from a patient given preoperative chemotherapy. The CDR3 region has the sequence CASSLARFEGGVPATQYF. The nucleotide sequence is given as TGTGCCAGCAGCTTAGCGCGTTTTGAGGGGGGGGTCCCAGCGACCCAGTACTTC.